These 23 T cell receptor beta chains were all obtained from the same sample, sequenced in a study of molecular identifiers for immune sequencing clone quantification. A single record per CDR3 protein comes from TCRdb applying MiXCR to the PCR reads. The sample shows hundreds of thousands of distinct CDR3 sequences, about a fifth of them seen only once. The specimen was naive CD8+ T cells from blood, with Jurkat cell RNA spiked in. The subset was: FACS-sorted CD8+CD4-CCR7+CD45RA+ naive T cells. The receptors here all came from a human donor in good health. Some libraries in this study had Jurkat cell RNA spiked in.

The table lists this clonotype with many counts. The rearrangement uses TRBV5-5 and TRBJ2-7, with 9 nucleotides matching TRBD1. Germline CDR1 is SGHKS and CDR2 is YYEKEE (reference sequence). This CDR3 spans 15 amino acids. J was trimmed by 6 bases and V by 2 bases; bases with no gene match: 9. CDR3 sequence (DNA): TGTGCCAGCAGCTTCGGCCCGGGACAGGGATCCGAGCAGTACTTC. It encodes CASSFGPGQGSEQYF.

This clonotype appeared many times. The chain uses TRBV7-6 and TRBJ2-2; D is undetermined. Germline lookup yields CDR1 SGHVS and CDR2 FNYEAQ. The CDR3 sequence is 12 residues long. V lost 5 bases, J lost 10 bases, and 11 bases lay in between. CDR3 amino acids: CASSPGREELFF. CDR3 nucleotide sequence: TGTGCCAGCAGCCCAGGACGAGAGGAGCTGTTTTTT.

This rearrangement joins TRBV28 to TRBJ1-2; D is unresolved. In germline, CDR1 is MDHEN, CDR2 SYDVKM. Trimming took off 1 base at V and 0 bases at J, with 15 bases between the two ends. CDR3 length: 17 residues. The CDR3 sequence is CASSLLVPSSTNYGYTF. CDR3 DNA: TGTGCCAGCAGTTTATTAGTCCCATCCAGCACTAACTATGGCTACACCTTC.

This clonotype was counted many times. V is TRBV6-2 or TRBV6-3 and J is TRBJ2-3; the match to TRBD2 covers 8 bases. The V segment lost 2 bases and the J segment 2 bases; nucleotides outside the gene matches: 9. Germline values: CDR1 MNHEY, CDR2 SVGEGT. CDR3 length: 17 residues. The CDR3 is CASSYLLGGGFTDTQYF. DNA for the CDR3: TGTGCCAGCAGTTACCTGTTGGGCGGGGGGTTCACAGATACGCAGTATTTT.

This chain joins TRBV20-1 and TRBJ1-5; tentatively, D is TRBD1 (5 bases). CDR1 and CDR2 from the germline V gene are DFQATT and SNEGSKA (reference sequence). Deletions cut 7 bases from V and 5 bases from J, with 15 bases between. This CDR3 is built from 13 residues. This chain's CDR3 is CSVPGLLDQPQHF. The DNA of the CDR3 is TGCAGTGTACCGGGACTCCTGGATCAGCCCCAGCATTTT.

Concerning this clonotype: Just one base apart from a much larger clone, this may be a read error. CDR3 DNA sequence: TGTGCCAGCGGCTTAATACACCGTGCAACTAATGAAAAACTGTTTTTT. It translates to CASGLIHRATNEKLFF. The rearrangement uses TRBV7-2 and TRBJ1-4; D call uncertain. The CDR3 spans 16 residues. Germline CDR1 and CDR2: SGHTA and FQGNSA.

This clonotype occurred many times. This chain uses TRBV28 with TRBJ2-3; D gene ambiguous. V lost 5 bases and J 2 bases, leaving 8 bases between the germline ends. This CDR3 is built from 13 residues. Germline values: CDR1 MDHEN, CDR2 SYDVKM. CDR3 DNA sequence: TGTGCCAGCAGTACCCCCTCCACAGATACGCAGTATTTT. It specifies CASSTPSTDTQYF.

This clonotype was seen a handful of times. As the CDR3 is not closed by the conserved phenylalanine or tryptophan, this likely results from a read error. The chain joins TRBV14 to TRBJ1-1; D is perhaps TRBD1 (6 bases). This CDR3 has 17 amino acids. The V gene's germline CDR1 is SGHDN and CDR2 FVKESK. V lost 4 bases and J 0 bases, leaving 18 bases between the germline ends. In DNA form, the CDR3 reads TGTGCCAGCAGCCCCCTTCGGGGGGGGCCAGTGAACACTGAAGCTTTCCTT. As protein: CASSPLRGGPVNTEAFL.

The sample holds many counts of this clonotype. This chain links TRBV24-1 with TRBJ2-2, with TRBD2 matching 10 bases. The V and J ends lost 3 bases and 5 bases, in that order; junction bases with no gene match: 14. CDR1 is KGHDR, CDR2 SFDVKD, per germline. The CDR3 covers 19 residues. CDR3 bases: TGTGCCACCAGTGATCCCACGGATCCTAGCGGGAGTCGAACCGGGGAGCTGTTTTTT. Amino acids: CATSDPTDPSGSRTGELFF.

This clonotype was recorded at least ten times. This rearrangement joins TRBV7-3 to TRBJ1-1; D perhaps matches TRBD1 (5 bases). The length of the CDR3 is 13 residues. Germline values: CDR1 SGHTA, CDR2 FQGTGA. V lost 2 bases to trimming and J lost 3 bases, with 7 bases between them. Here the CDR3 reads CASSLGTDTEAFF. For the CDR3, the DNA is TGTGCCAGCAGCTTAGGGACGGACACTGAAGCTTTCTTT.

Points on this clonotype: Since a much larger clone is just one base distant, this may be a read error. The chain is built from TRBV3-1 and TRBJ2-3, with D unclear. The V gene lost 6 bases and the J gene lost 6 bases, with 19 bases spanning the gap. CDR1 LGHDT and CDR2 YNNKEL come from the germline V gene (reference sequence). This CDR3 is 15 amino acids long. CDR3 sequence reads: CASRPDLRISDTQYF. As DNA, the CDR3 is TGTGCCAGCAGACCCGACCTGAGGATTTCGGATACGCAGTATTTT.

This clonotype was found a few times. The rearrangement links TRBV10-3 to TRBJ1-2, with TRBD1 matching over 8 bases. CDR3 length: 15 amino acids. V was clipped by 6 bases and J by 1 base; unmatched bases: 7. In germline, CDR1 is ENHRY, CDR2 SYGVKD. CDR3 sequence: CAISQSGQVNYGYTF. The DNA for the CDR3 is TGTGCCATCAGCCAATCGGGACAGGTTAACTATGGCTACACCTTC.

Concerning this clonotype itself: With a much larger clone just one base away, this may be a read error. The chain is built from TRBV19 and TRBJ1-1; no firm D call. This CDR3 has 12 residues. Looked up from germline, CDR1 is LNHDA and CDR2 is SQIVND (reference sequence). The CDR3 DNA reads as TGTGCCAGTAGTATGGGTAGCACTGAAGCTCTCTTT. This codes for CASSMGSTEALF.

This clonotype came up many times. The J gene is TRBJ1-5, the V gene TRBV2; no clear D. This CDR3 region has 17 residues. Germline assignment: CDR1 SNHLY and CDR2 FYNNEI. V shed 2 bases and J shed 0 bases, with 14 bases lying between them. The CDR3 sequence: CASSEFADGYSNQPQHF. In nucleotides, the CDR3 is TGTGCCAGCAGTGAATTCGCGGACGGATATAGCAATCAGCCCCAGCATTTT. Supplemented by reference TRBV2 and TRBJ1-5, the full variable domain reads EPEVTQTPSHQVTQMGQEVILRCVPISNHLYFYWYRQILGQKVEFLVSFYNNEISEKSEIFDDQFSVERPDGSNFTLKIRSTKLEDSAMYFCASSEFADGYSNQPQHFGDGTRLSIL.

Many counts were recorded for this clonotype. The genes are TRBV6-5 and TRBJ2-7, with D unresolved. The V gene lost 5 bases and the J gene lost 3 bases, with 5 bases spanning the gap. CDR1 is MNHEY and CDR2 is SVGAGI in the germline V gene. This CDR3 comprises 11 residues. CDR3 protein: CASSTDYEQYF. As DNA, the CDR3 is TGTGCCAGCAGTACTGACTACGAGCAGTACTTC.

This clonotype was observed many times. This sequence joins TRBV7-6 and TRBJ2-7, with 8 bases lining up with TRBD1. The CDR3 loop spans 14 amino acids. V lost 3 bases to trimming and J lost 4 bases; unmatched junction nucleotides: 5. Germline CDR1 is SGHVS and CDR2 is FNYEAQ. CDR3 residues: CASSFATGDYEQYF. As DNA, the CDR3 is TGTGCCAGCAGCTTCGCGACAGGGGATTACGAGCAGTACTTC. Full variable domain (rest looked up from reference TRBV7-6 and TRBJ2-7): GAGVSQSPRYKVTKRGQDVALRCDPISGHVSLYWYRQALGQGPEFLTYFNYEAQQDKSGLPNDRFSAERPEGSISTLTIQRTEQRDSAMYRCASSFATGDYEQYFGPGTRLTVT.

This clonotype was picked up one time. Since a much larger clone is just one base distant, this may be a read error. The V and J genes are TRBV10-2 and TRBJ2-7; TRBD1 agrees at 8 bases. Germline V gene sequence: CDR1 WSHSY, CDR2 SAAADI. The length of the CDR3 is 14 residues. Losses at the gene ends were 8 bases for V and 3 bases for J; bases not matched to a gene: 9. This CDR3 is CASGNQGAGYEQYF. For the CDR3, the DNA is TGCGCCAGCGGCAACCAGGGGGCCGGCTACGAGCAGTACTTC.

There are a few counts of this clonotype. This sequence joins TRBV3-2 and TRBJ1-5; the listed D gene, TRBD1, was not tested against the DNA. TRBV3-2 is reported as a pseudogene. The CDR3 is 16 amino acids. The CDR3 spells CASSQEGRDSNQPQHF. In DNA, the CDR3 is TGTGCCAGCAGCCAAGAGGGACGGGATAGCAATCAGCCCCAGCATTTT.

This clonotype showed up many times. The CDR3 loop reads CASSQVRGGEETQYF. The CDR3 nucleotides are TGCGCCAGCAGCCAAGTTAGAGGGGGCGAAGAGACCCAGTACTTC. The chain has TRBV4-1 and TRBJ2-5, with TRBD1 matching 7 bases. V trimming: 1 base; J trimming: 3 bases; junction bases outside the gene matches: 5. The CDR3 sequence is 15 residues long. Germline V gene sequence: CDR1 MGHRA, CDR2 YSYEKL.

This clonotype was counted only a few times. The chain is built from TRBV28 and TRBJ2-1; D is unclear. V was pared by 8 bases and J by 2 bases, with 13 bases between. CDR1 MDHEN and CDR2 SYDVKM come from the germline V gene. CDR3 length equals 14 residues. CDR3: CASGSPPAYNEQFF. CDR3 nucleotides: TGTGCCAGCGGCTCGCCCCCCGCCTACAATGAGCAGTTCTTC. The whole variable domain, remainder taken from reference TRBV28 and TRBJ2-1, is DVKVTQSSRYLVKRTGEKVFLECVQDMDHENMFWYRQDPGLGLRLIYFSYDVKMKEKGDIPEGYSVSREKKERFSLILESASTNQTSMYLCASGSPPAYNEQFFGPGTRLTVL.

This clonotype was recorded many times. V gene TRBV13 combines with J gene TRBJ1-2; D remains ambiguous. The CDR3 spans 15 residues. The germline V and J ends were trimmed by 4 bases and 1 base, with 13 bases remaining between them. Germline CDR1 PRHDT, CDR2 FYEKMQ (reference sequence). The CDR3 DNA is TGTGCCAGCAGCTCGGACTCGGTCCTTAACTATGGCTACACCTTC. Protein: CASSSDSVLNYGYTF.

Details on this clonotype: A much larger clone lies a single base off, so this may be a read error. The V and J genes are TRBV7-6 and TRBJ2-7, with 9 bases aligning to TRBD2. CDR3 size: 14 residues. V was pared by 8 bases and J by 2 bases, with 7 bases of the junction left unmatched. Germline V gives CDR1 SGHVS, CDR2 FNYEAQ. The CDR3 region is CASSRGGQTYEQYF. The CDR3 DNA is TGTGCCAGCTCGCGGGGGGGCCAAACCTACGAGCAGTACTTC.

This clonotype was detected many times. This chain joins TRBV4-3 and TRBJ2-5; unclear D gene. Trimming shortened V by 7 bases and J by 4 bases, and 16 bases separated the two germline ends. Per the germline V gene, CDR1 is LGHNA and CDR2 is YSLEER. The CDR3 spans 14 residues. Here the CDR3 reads CASNALGYAETQYF. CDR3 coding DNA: TGCGCCAGCAATGCCCTAGGGTACGCAGAGACCCAGTACTTC.